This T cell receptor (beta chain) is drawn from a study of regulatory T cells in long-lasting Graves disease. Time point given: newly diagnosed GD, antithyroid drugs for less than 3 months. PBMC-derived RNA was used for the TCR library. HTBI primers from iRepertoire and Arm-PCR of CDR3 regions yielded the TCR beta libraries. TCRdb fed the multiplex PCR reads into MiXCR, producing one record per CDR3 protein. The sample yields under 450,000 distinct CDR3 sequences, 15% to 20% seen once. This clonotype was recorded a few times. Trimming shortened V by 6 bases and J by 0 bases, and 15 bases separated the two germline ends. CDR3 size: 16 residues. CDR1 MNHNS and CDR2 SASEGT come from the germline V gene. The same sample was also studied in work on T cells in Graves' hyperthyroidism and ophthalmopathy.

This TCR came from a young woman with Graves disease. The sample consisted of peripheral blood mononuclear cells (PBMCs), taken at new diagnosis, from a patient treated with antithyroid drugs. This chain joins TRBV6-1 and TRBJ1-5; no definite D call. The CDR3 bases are TGTGCCAGCAGCCCGGTCCTATCCGCTAGCAATCAGCCCCAGCATTTT. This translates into CASSPVLSASNQPQHF.